The 8 T cell receptor beta chains reported below all come from one sample, sequenced in a study of cytomegalovirus exposure and HLA in healthy donors. Assay: immunoSEQ multiplex PCR; the TCRdb copy retains only in-frame clones and omits some. This sample yields over 150,000 clones, of which around 84% are seen a single time; around 15% belongs to the top ten. Specimen: PBMCs. These receptors all come from a woman under 40 in good health and CMV-seropositive.

This clone showed up just once. The rearrangement uses TRBV5-1 and TRBJ2-7, with 11 bases aligning to TRBD2. The CDR3 is 15 residues long. The V segment lost 4 bases and the J segment 8 bases; nucleotides outside the gene matches: 11. The V gene's germline CDR1 is SGHRS and CDR2 YFSETQ. CDR3 loop: CASSRGELAGGKQYF. The CDR3 DNA reads TGCGCCAGCAGCCGGGGCGAGTTAGCGGGAGGGAAGCAGTACTTC.

The chain couples TRBV6-1 to TRBJ2-7, with TRBD2 matching over 7 bases. Germline CDR1 is MNHNS and CDR2 is SASEGT. Trimming took 4 bases from V and 9 from J; bases not matched to a gene: 6. CDR3 size: 12 residues. Written as DNA, the CDR3 is TGTGCCAGCAGTGCCCCAGGCGGGGGGCAGTACTTC. Its protein product is CASSAPGGGQYF.

This clone has a handful of counts. The junction differs from germline at one of its ends, possibly a read error. The CDR3: CASSEEVTYSNQPQHF. CDR3 DNA: TGCGCCAGCAGCGAAGAGGTTACTTATAGCAATCAGCCCCAGCATTTT. V usage is TRBV4-1 and J usage is TRBJ1-5; D remains unclear. The CDR3 length is 16 residues. CDR1 is MGHRA, CDR2 YSYEKL, per germline.

V usage is TRBV5-1 and J usage is TRBJ2-7; D possibly corresponds to TRBD2 (5 bases). The germline V and J ends were trimmed by 0 bases and 5 bases, with 15 bases remaining between them. Germline loops: CDR1 SGHRS, CDR2 YFSETQ. This CDR3 is built from 15 residues. CDR3 nucleotides: TGCGCCAGCAGCTTGGTCGGGGAGATCCGAAACGAGCAGTACTTC. It codes for CASSLVGEIRNEQYF.

The V call is TRBV5-6, the J call TRBJ1-1; TRBD1 matches 7 bases. The CDR3 totals 13 residues. Germline-derived CDR1 and CDR2 are SGHDT and YYEEEE. V lost 0 bases, J lost 11 bases, and 7 bases stayed unmatched. In DNA, the CDR3 is TGTGCCAGCAGCTTGGACAGGGGAACTTGGGCTTTCTTT. Translated: CASSLDRGTWAFF.

This clone was seen a few times. The chain is built from TRBV5-1 and TRBJ1-2, with 9 bases aligning to TRBD1. The CDR3 sequence is 17 residues long. Trimming at V came to 5 bases and at J to 4 bases, leaving 15 bases not matched to a gene. The germline V gene encodes CDR1 SGHRS and CDR2 YFSETQ. The CDR3 sequence is CASRPSGTGIPGYGYTF. CDR3 coding DNA: TGCGCCAGCAGACCCTCCGGGACAGGGATTCCCGGCTATGGCTACACCTTC.

In its sample, this clone was seen once. The chain carries TRBV29-1 and TRBJ2-1; D is undetermined. The V gene's germline CDR1 is SQVTM and CDR2 ANQGSEA. V dropped 4 bases and J dropped 3 bases, with 7 bases sitting between them. There are 12 residues in the CDR3. The CDR3 bases are TGCAGCGTTGCGGGTTTCTACAATGAGCAGTTCTTC. Its protein product is CSVAGFYNEQFF.

On this clone itself: Different DNA sequences within this sample yield the same CDR3. This chain connects TRBV9 to TRBJ1-1; weak D call: TRBD1 (5 bases). Germline CDR1 SGDLS, CDR2 YYNGEE. The CDR3 spans 13 residues. V lost 2 bases and J lost 1, with 6 bases in between. The CDR3 reads CASSVDRNTEAFF. In nucleotides, the CDR3 is TGTGCCAGCAGCGTCGACAGGAACACTGAAGCTTTCTTT.